This T cell receptor beta chain was sequenced in a study of blood T cell repertoires in COVID-19 (dated by TCRdb to the early 2020s). With respect to the entire study: The collaborator samples originated in the United States, Italy and Spain and spanned the acute and convalescent phases of COVID-19. The prospective study material was composed of cDNA or gDNA derived from T cells, B-cell-depleted T cells, or PBMCs. Subjects who had been exposed to COVID-19, were actively infected with it, or had recovered from it provided the deeply sampled blood TCRbeta repertoires that made up the dataset. The repertoires were released in a freely available public database meant as a resource for research on the immune response to SARS-CoV-2. Samples were obtained from the ongoing ImmuneRACE study (first 160 participants) and from about 1,300 subjects provided by 6 global collaborators. A de-identified subject ID, COVID-19 status, age in years and sex were almost always included in the sample metadata. HLA class I and class II types, where available, came from metadata supplied by the sample provider rather than from assay-based typing.

A note on this clone: It lacks a known antigen. Base qualities are missing; no much larger clone stands one base away.

The paper's findings and limits, for the study overall: The amount of clinical and demographic metadata varied by source and participant and was provided uncurated.

TCRbeta CDR3 regions were amplified from genomic DNA using the immunoSEQ Assay, a bias-controlled multiplex PCR. The paper's data handling went like this. Nucleated cell counts per sample were estimated from amplification of reference gene primers within the assay. Sequence reads were collapsed and filtered to measure the absolute abundance of every unique TCRbeta CDR3 rearrangement. Productive Simpson clonality was computed per sample as the square root of Simpson's diversity index over productive rearrangements. Not all clones reach the TCRdb copy of this immuneACCESS table, which keeps in-frame sequences only. Checked studies attribute under half of the gap to unresolved V genes and leave the rest unexplained. V and J calls and clone size come straight from that table; D and trimming were deduced from the DNA. The sample contains 400,000 or so clones, 85% to 90% of them found a single time. Approximately 0.92% of the sample is held by the ten biggest clonotypes.

V is cut back by 1 base and J by 4 bases, with 4 bases in the junction unmatched. CDR1 MNHEY and CDR2 SMNVEV were looked up in the germline V gene (reference sequence). The CDR3 starts with the cysteine, ends with the phenylalanine, and has 16 residues. The retained sequence is limited to the CDR3, 48 bases, with the frame set at the first base. In Seattle, one collaborating source enrolled patients while the infection was active and tracked those patients longitudinally over the course of disease. Whole blood was collected in K2EDTA tubes by collaborating institutions according to the institutions' own protocols. For TCRbeta analysis, collaborators shipped samples in one of three forms: frozen whole blood, isolated PBMCs, or DNA extracted from either of those sample types.

Sequencing was performed on peripheral blood. The receptor chain draws on TRBV27 and TRBJ2-5; TRBD2 agrees with 12 junctional bases. The receptor was derived from a man between 18 and 35 years old with COVID-19, enrolled during active disease. The base sequence is TGTGCCAGCAGTTTATATCTAGCGGGGGGGCGAGAGACCCAGTACTTC. Its protein product is CASSLYLAGGRETQYF.